This T cell receptor beta chain was sequenced in a study of blood T cell repertoires in COVID-19. Study information: The study drew acute and convalescent COVID-19 samples from the United States, Italy and Spain.

Sequencing used immunoSEQ multiplex PCR; TCRdb keeps in-frame clones, though not all of them. The data hold around 180,000 clones, with around 83% observed a single time. The specimen sequenced was peripheral blood. The sequence was obtained from a human donor in a cohort sampled during active COVID-19.

The CDR3 DNA is TGTGCCAGCAGCCAAGTCGGTCTGCTAGCGGGGGGAAGGGAAGCAGATACGCAGTATTTT. Amino acids: CASSQVGLLAGGREADTQYF. V is TRBV3-1 (or the pseudogene TRBV3-2) and J is TRBJ2-3; 11 nucleotides line up with TRBD2. V dropped 1 base and J dropped 4; count of bases not matched to a gene: 16. There are 20 residues in the CDR3. CDR1 and CDR2 (germline): LGHDT, YNNKEL (reference sequence).